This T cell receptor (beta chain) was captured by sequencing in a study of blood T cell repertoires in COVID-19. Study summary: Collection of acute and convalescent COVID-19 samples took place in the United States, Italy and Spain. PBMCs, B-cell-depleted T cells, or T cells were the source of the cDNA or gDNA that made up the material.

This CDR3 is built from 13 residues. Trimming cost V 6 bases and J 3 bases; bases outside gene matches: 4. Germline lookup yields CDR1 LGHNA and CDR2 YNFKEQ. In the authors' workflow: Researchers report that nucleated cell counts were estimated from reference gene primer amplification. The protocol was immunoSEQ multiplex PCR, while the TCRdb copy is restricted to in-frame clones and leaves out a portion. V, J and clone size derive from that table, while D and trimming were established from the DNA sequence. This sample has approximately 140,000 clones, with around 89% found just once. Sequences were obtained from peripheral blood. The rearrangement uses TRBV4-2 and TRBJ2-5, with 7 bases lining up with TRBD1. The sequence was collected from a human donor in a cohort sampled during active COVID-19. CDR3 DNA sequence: TGTGCCAGCAGTACAGGGGAAGAAGAGACCCAGTACTTC. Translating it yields CASSTGEEETQYF.